This TCR beta chain is from a study of cytomegalovirus exposure and HLA in healthy donors. In regard to this clone: Its antigen remains unidentified.

Study-level findings and limits: The likely explanation for a cluster of highly shared sequence variants was sequencing artifact. A previous analysis found most TCR beta V segments productive roughly 87% or roughly 30% of the time.

V gave up 4 bases and J gave up 9 bases, with 16 bases separating them. CDR1 and CDR2 (germline): ENHRY, SYGVKD. This CDR3 has 14 residues. The study ran its PCR with 60 Vbeta and 13 Jbeta primers. Sequenced by immunoSEQ multiplex PCR; TCRdb stores in-frame clones only, minus some. The sample has some 50,000 clones. The clonotype comes from a woman aged 40 to 55 in good health and CMV-seronegative. Sequenced input: PBMCs. The chain combines TRBV10-3 with TRBJ2-1; D might be TRBD2 (6 bases). CDR3 DNA sequence: TGTGCCATCAGTGGGAGACTAGATGTGGCTGAGCAGTTCTTC. Protein: CAISGRLDVAEQFF.